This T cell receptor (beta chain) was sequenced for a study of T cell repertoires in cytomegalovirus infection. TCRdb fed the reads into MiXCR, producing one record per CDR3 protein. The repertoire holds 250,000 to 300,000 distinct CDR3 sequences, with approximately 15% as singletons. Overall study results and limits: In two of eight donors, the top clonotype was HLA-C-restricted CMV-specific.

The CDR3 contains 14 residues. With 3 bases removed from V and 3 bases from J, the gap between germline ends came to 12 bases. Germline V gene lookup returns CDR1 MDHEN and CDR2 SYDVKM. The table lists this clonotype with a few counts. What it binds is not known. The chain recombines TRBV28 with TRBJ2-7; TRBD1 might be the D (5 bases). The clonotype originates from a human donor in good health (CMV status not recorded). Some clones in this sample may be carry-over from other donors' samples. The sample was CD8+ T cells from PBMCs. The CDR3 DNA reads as TGTGCCAGCAGTTTGGGTGTCAGGGTCTACGAGCAGTACTTC. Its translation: CASSLGVRVYEQYF.